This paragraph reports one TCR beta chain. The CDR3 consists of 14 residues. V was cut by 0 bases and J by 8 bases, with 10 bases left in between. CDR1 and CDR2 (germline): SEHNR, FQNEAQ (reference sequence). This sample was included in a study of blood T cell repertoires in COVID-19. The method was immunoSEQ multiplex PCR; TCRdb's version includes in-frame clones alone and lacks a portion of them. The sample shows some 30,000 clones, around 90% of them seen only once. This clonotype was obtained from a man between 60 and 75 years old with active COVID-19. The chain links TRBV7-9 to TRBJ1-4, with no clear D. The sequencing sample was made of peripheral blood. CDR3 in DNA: TGTGCCAGCAGCTTAGCGGGCAGCGGGGAAAAACTGTTTTTT. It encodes CASSLAGSGEKLFF.